This T cell receptor (beta chain) originates from a study of T cells in Graves' hyperthyroidism and ophthalmopathy. This clonotype was detected a few times. The junction had 6 bases not matched to a gene; V was cut back by 5 bases and J by 7 bases. The CDR3 has 13 residues. Germline loops: CDR1 SNHLY, CDR2 FYNNEI. Amplified regions were TCR beta CDR3 sequences from RNA transcripts. Using the HTBI primer set, a first-round RT-PCR was run on the TCR CDR3. TCRdb reprocessed the multiplex PCR reads with MiXCR, giving one entry per CDR3 protein. This sample has about 350,000 distinct CDR3 sequences; around 18% occur once, and the top ten carry 15% to 17%.

The source of this sequence is a woman aged 40 to 55 with Graves' ophthalmopathy. The V and J genes are TRBV2 and TRBJ1-2, with TRBD1 matching 8 bases. The material sequenced was blood. This chain's CDR3 is CASSSHRGVGYTF. The CDR3 coding sequence is TGTGCCAGCAGTTCCCACAGGGGGGTTGGCTACACCTTC.